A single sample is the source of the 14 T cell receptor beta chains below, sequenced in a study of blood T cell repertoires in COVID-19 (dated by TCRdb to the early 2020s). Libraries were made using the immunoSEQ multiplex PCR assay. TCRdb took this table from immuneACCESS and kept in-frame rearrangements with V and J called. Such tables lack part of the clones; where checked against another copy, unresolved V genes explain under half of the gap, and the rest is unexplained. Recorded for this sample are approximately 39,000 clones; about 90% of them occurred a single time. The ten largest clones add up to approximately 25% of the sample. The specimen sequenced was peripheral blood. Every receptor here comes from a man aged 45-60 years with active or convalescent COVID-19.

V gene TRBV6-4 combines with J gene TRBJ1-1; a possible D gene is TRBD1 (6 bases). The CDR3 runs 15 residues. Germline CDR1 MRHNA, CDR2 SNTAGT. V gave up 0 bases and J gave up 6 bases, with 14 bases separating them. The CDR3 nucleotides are TGTGCCAGCAGTGACTCGCCAGGGGAGTTTGCTGAAGCTTTCTTT. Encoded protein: CASSDSPGEFAEAFF.

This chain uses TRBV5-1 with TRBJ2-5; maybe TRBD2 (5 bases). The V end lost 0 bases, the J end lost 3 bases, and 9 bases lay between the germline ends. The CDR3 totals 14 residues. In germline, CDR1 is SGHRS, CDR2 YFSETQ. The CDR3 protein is CASSLGWGEETQYF. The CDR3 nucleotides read TGCGCCAGCAGCTTGGGGTGGGGAGAAGAGACCCAGTACTTC.

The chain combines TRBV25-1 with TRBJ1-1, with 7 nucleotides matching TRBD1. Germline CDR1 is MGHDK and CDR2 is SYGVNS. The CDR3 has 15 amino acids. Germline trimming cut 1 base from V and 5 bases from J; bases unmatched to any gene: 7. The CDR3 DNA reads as TGTGCCAGCAGTGAATCCCTGACAGGGCGGACTGAAGCTTTCTTT. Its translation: CASSESLTGRTEAFF.

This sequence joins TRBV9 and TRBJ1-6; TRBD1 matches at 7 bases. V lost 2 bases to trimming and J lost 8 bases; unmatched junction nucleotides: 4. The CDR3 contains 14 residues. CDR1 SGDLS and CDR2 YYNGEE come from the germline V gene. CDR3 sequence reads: CASSVRGEDSPLHF. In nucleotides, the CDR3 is TGTGCCAGCAGCGTCAGGGGGGAGGATTCACCCCTCCACTTT.

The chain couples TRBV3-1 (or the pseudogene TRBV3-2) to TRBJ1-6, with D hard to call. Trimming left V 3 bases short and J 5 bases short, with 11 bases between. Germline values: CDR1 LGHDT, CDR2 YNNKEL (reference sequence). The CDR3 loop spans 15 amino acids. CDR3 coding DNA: TGTGCCAGCAGCCACTCCGCAGGAAATAATTCACCCCTCCACTTT. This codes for CASSHSAGNNSPLHF.

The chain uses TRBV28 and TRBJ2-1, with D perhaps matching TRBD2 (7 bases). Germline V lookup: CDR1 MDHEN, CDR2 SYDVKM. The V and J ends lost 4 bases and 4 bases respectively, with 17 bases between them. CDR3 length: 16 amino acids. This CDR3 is CASSSLWGGGYNEQFF. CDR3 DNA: TGTGCCAGCAGTTCCCTGTGGGGGGGCGGGTACAATGAGCAGTTCTTC.

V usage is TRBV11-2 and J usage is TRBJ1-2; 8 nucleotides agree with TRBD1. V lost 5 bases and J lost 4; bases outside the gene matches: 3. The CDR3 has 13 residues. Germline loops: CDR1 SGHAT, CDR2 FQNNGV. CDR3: CASSVTGVYGYTF. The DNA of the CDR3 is TGTGCCAGCAGCGTGACAGGGGTCTATGGCTACACCTTC.

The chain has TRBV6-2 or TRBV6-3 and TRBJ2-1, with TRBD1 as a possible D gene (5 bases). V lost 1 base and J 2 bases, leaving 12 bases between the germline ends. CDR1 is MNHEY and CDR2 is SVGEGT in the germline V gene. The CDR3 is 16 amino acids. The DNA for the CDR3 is TGTGCCAGCAGTTACTTCGGCAGGGCCCCCTACAATGAGCAGTTCTTC. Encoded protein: CASSYFGRAPYNEQFF.

The CDR3 DNA reads TGTGCCTGGAGTGTACGTATTATTACCAGTGGCTACACCTTC. Translating it yields CAWSVRIITSGYTF. V gene TRBV30 combines with J gene TRBJ1-2, with no clear D. Trimming took 0 bases from V and 7 from J, leaving 15 bases between them. The CDR3 is 14 amino acids. The germline V gene encodes CDR1 GTSNPN and CDR2 SVGIG (reference sequence).

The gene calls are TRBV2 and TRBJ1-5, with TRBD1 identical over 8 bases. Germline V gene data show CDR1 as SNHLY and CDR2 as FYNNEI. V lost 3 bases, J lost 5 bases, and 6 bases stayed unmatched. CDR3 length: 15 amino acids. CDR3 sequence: CASSEIGTGDQPQHF. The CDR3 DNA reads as TGTGCCAGCAGTGAGATTGGGACAGGCGATCAGCCCCAGCATTTT.

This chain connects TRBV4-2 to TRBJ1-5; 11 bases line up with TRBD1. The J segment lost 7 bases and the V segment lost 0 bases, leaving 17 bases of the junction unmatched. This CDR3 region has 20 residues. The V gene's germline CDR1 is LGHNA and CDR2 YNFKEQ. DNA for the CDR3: TGTGCCAGCAGCCAAGATTTGGGGGACAGGGGGGCTGGTAACGACCAGCCCCAGCATTTT. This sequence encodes CASSQDLGDRGAGNDQPQHF.

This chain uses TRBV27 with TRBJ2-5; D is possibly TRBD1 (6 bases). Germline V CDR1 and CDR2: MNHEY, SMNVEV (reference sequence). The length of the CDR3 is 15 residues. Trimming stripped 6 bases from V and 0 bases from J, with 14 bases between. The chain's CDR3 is CASRRRRDNQETQYF. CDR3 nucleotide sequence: TGTGCCAGCAGACGACGACGGGACAACCAAGAGACCCAGTACTTC.

The CDR3 DNA follows: TGTGCCAGCAGCCCGGGGGCCAACGTCCTGACTTTC. It yields the protein CASSPGANVLTF. The chain has TRBV5-4 and TRBJ2-6; D remains unclear. The CDR3 is made up of 12 amino acids. V lost 4 bases and J 4 bases, leaving 3 bases between the germline ends. Per germline, CDR1 SGHNT and CDR2 YYREEE (reference sequence).

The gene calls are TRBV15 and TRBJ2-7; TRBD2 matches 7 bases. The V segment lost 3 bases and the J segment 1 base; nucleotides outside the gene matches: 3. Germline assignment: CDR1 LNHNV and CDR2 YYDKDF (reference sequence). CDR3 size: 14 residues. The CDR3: CATSRSGDSYEQYF. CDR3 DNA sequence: TGTGCCACCAGCAGGAGCGGGGATTCCTACGAGCAGTACTTC.